This TCR beta chain was documented in a study of CD8 T cells in Susac syndrome. Study-wide results and caveats: The authors acknowledged that the study's TCR sequencing and HLA analysis involved relatively few individuals.

As for this clonotype: Its antigen is unidentified.

CD8+ and CD4+ T cells taken from blood had their TCR beta sequenced. Through negative isolation, CD4+ and CD8+ T cells were obtained, while TEMRA cells were enriched using FACS. It was with random hexamers that about 0.45 to 1 ug RNA was reverse transcribed. Amplification of the TCR beta CDR3 was carried out by immunoSEQ multiplex PCR, which spanned a total of 54 Vbeta and 13 Jbeta segments. TCRdb re-derived calls from the immunoSEQ multiplex PCR reads in MiXCR, one entry per CDR3 protein. The sample has around 130,000 distinct CDR3 sequences; 75% to 90% are singletons. With 0 bases clipped from V and 14 bases from J, the junction kept 5 bases outside the gene matches. Germline-derived CDR1 and CDR2 are SGHNT and YYREEE (reference sequence). The CDR3 runs to 13 residues.

The origin of this receptor is a human donor with multiple sclerosis. The rearrangement links TRBV5-4 to TRBJ1-6, with TRBD1 matching over 7 bases. Source material: CD8+ T cells from PBMCs. This chain's CDR3 is CASSLVPGGTLHF. In DNA, the CDR3 is TGTGCCAGCAGCTTGGTCCCAGGGGGGACCCTCCACTTT.